The 32 T cell receptor beta chains below all came from one sample that was sequenced in a study of cytomegalovirus exposure and HLA in healthy donors. The PCR had 60 Vbeta and 13 Jbeta primers. The data were produced by immunoSEQ multiplex PCR, yet TCRdb's version contains in-frame clones alone and is incomplete. This table holds some 140,000 clones, more than 75% found once. Sequencing was performed on PBMCs. The receptor set was obtained from a woman in her thirties or forties in good health and CMV-seropositive.

This clone appeared once. This chain links TRBV6-1 with TRBJ2-7; the match to TRBD2 covers 12 bases. V was clipped by 6 bases and J by 3 bases; unmatched bases: 6. Germline CDR1 is MNHNS and CDR2 is SASEGT. CDR3 length equals 15 residues. In nucleotides, the CDR3 is TGTGCCAGCAGCGCCGGACTAGCGGGAAGCTACGAGCAGTACTTC. Translated: CASSAGLAGSYEQYF.

The genes are TRBV27 and TRBJ2-3; tentatively, D is TRBD2 (7 bases). Trimming took off 6 bases at V and 5 bases at J, with 12 bases between the two ends. Germline CDR1 reads MNHEY; CDR2 reads SMNVEV (reference sequence). The CDR3 has 13 residues. CDR3 nucleotides: TGTGCCAGCAGGGAGGGGGGGAGAGATACGCAGTATTTT. It yields the protein CASREGGRDTQYF.

The chain's CDR3 is CATSVDRLNTEAFF. The CDR3 DNA sequence: TGTGCCACCAGCGTGGACAGACTAAACACTGAAGCTTTCTTT. The genes are TRBV15 and TRBJ1-1; TRBD1 is a possible D gene (6 bases). Trimming shortened V by 5 bases and J by 2 bases, and 12 bases separated the two germline ends. This CDR3 is built from 14 residues. The germline V gene has CDR1 LNHNV and CDR2 YYDKDF (reference sequence).

The chain links TRBV29-1 to TRBJ1-2; no clear D. The V end lost 2 bases, the J end lost 4 bases, and 11 bases lay between the germline ends. This CDR3 is 13 amino acids long. Germline-derived CDR1 and CDR2 are SQVTM and ANQGSEA. The DNA of the CDR3 is TGCAGCGTTGAACTGGAGACCTTCTATGGCTACACCTTC. The encoded protein is CSVELETFYGYTF.

The genes are TRBV7-2 and TRBJ2-3, with 14 bases fitting TRBD2. Per germline, CDR1 SGHTA and CDR2 FQGNSA. The CDR3 is 18 amino acids. J gave up 3 bases and V 5 bases, and 10 bases lay outside the gene matches. CDR3 protein: CASSRAGTSGRKTDTQYF. The DNA for the CDR3 is TGTGCCAGCAGCAGAGCCGGGACTAGCGGGAGAAAGACAGATACGCAGTATTTT. The variable domain in full, with the rest retrieved from reference TRBV7-2 and TRBJ2-3, is GAGVSQSPSNKVTEKGKDVELRCDPISGHTALYWYRQSLGQGLEFLIYFQGNSAPDKSGLPSDRFSAERTGGSVSTLTIQRTQQEDSAVYLCASSRAGTSGRKTDTQYFGPGTRLTVL.

This clone is a singleton in its sample. The chain links TRBV27 to TRBJ2-7; TRBD1 agrees at 11 bases. J gave up 7 bases and V 3 bases, and 8 bases lay outside the gene matches. The germline V gene has CDR1 MNHEY and CDR2 SMNVEV (reference sequence). The CDR3 contains 15 residues. CDR3: CASSFAGTGGHEQYF. In DNA, the CDR3 is TGTGCCAGCAGTTTTGCTGGGACAGGGGGTCATGAGCAGTACTTC.

The chain links TRBV1 to TRBJ2-7; whether TRBD2, the table's D call, matches the DNA was not checked. TRBV1 is marked as a pseudogene. The length of the CDR3 is 14 residues. Written as DNA, the CDR3 is TGCACCAGCAGCCCTAACGGGCGGAAAAGCGGACAGTACTTC. This gives the protein CTSSPNGRKSGQYF.

The CDR3 region has the DNA TGTGCCAGCAGTTTATTGACAGGGGGCAAAACTGAAGCTTTCTTT. Translating gives CASSLLTGGKTEAFF. The V gene is TRBV27, the J gene TRBJ1-1; 10 bases align to TRBD1. CDR1 and CDR2 from the germline V gene are MNHEY and SMNVEV (reference sequence). The trim removed 1 base at V and 5 bases at J, leaving 4 bases unmatched. The CDR3 consists of 15 residues.

Comments on this clone: Germline is not matched at one junction end, which may reflect a read error. V is TRBV6-5 and J is TRBJ2-2, with D maybe TRBD1 (6 bases). Germline CDR1 and CDR2: MNHEY and SVGAGI. CDR3 size: 13 residues. CDR3: CASSLTGIRGAVF. The CDR3 nucleotides are TGTGCCAGCTCGCTCACAGGGATCCGGGGAGCTGTTTTT.

The J gene is TRBJ1-5, the V gene TRBV6-6, with 7 bases that match TRBD1. The CDR3 spans 15 residues. The V and J ends lost 2 bases and 7 bases, in that order; junction bases with no gene match: 8. The V gene's germline CDR1 is MNHNY and CDR2 SVGAGI (reference sequence). CDR3 protein: CASSYMAGGNQPQHF. The CDR3 DNA follows: TGTGCCAGCAGTTACATGGCAGGGGGTAACCAGCCCCAGCATTTT.

The chain recombines TRBV20-1 with TRBJ2-1; possibly TRBD2 for D (6 bases). Germline CDR1 is DFQATT and CDR2 is SNEGSKA (reference sequence). The V end was cut by 6 bases, the J end by 8 bases, with 8 bases between. This CDR3 has 10 residues. The DNA of the CDR3 is TGCAGTGCCGGAGGGTATGAGCAGTTCTTC. Encoded protein: CSAGGYEQFF.

The CDR3 is CASSQDHRTTRDNEQFF. In nucleotides, the CDR3 is TGCGCCAGCAGCCAAGATCATCGGACTACAAGAGACAATGAGCAGTTCTTC. The rearrangement uses TRBV4-1 and TRBJ2-1, with a tentative D call TRBD2 (6 bases). This CDR3 contains 17 residues. The V and J ends lost 0 bases and 5 bases respectively, with 17 bases between them. Germline CDR1 and CDR2: MGHRA and YSYEKL.

The chain carries TRBV5-1 and TRBJ2-6; D may be TRBD1 (7 bases). This CDR3 comprises 14 residues. Germline V gives CDR1 SGHRS, CDR2 YFSETQ. Trimming stripped 7 bases from V and 2 bases from J, with 10 bases between. The CDR3 DNA follows: TGCGCCAGCGGAGGGGGCGCTGGGGCCAACGTCCTGACTTTC. Amino acid sequence: CASGGGAGANVLTF.

The chain carries TRBV7-3 and TRBJ2-3; 8 bases map to TRBD1. V lost 2 bases to trimming and J lost 5 bases; unmatched junction nucleotides: 0. Germline CDR1 SGHTA, CDR2 FQGTGA. The CDR3 sequence is 13 residues long. CDR3 nucleotide sequence: TGTGCCAGCAGCTTAGACAGGGGAGATACGCAGTATTTT. It is translated as CASSLDRGDTQYF.

Turning to this clone: The germline gene is not matched at one end of the junction; a read error may be the cause. V gene TRBV15 combines with J gene TRBJ2-1; D gene ambiguous. The germline CDR1 and CDR2 sequences are LNHNV and YYDKDF (reference sequence). The CDR3 loop spans 9 amino acids. Here the CDR3 DNA reads TGTGCCACCAGTTCCAAATGGCTCTTC. Translation gives CATSSKWLF.

The V call is TRBV9, the J call TRBJ2-1, with 8 bases that match TRBD1. The V and J ends lost 3 bases and 8 bases, in that order; junction bases with no gene match: 13. The CDR3 consists of 16 residues. Germline V CDR1 and CDR2: SGDLS, YYNGEE. The DNA for the CDR3 is TGTGCCAGCAGCGCTCGAGACAGGGGAGGACAGGATGAGCAGTTCTTC. Residues: CASSARDRGGQDEQFF.

This chain uses TRBV7-3 with TRBJ2-3, with 7 bases that match TRBD1. The CDR3 has 12 residues. The trim removed 4 bases at V and 6 bases at J, leaving 1 base unmatched. Looked up from germline, CDR1 is SGHTA and CDR2 is FQGTGA. The CDR3 coding sequence is TGTGCCAGCAGCTCACAGGGGGATACGCAGTATTTT. Its translation is CASSSQGDTQYF.

On this clone itself: One end of the junction varies from germline; a read error may be responsible. The chain uses TRBV27 and TRBJ2-1; a weak D match, TRBD2 (6 bases). The CDR3 totals 11 residues. From germline, CDR1 is MNHEY and CDR2 SMNVEV (reference sequence). The CDR3 loop reads CASLNVRELFF. Written as DNA, the CDR3 is TGTGCCAGCCTTAACGTACGGGAGCTGTTCTTC.

This clone was seen more than once but under ten times. The chain combines TRBV27 with TRBJ1-4, with 8 bases identical to TRBD1. The CDR3 contains 14 residues. Germline V gene sequence: CDR1 MNHEY, CDR2 SMNVEV (reference sequence). Trimming took 7 bases from V and 8 from J; bases not matched to a gene: 9. The CDR3 sequence is CASTPGGASEKLFF. The DNA for the CDR3 is TGTGCCAGCACCCCAGGGGGCGCAAGCGAAAAACTGTTTTTT.

This chain joins TRBV19 and TRBJ2-1; 14 bases map to TRBD2. The CDR3 has 19 residues. CDR1 and CDR2 (germline): LNHDA, SQIVND (reference sequence). Germline trimming cut 6 bases from V and 7 bases from J; bases unmatched to any gene: 17. The CDR3 DNA sequence: TGTGCCAGTAGACGACGGGATCCGGGACTAGCGGGAGATTTTAATGAGCAGTTCTTC. Translating it yields CASRRRDPGLAGDFNEQFF.

This chain uses TRBV29-1 with TRBJ2-7; TRBD2 matches 15 bases. The DNA end favors TRBJ2-1, so the J call may be wrong. The CDR3 spans 12 residues. CDR1 and CDR2 from the germline V gene are SQVTM and ANQGSEA. DNA for the CDR3: TGCAGCGAAGGGACTAGCGGGAGGAAGCAGTTCTTC. Its translation is CSEGTSGRKQFF.

The DNA for the CDR3 is TGTGCCAGCAGCTCGAGGACAGGGGGCTTCGTTGCCACTGAAGCTTTCTTT. Amino acid sequence: CASSSRTGGFVATEAFF. The rearrangement uses TRBV13 and TRBJ1-1, with 11 nucleotides matching TRBD1. The germline V gene encodes CDR1 PRHDT and CDR2 FYEKMQ (reference sequence). V was clipped by 4 bases and J by 4 bases; unmatched bases: 11. There are 17 residues in the CDR3.

The rearrangement uses TRBV30 and TRBJ1-5; D uncertain. In germline, CDR1 is GTSNPN, CDR2 SVGIG (reference sequence). V was trimmed by 0 bases and J by 5 bases, leaving 11 bases between them. The CDR3 is made up of 14 amino acids. CDR3 DNA sequence: TGTGCCTGGAGTGTAGCCCGCGGTCATCAGCCCCAGCATTTT. It is translated as CAWSVARGHQPQHF. The entire variable domain, with the rest obtained from reference TRBV30 and TRBJ1-5, is as follows: SQTIHQWPATLVQPVGSPLSLECTVEGTSNPNLYWYRQAAGRGLQLLFYSVGIGQISSEVPQNLSASRPQDRQFILSSKKLLLSDSGFYLCAWSVARGHQPQHFGDGTRLSIL.

The V call is TRBV6-1, the J call TRBJ2-6; 10 bases line up with TRBD1. Germline CDR1 reads MNHNS; CDR2 reads SASEGT. The CDR3 spans 17 residues. Germline trimming cut 4 bases from V and 1 base from J; bases unmatched to any gene: 4. The CDR3 is CASSGPGQGSGANVLTF. In DNA, the CDR3 is TGTGCCAGCAGTGGCCCGGGACAGGGGTCTGGGGCCAACGTCCTGACTTTC.

The gene calls are TRBV1 and TRBJ2-7; the D call TRBD2 from the table was never checked on the DNA. TRBV1 is a recognized pseudogene. The CDR3 has 17 residues. The CDR3 spells CTSSQDISTSGRYEQYF. For the CDR3, the DNA is TGCACCAGCAGCCAAGATATTAGCACTAGCGGGAGATACGAGCAGTACTTC.

The chain is built from TRBV2 and TRBJ2-1, with TRBD2 matching over 13 bases. Germline V lookup: CDR1 SNHLY, CDR2 FYNNEI. V lost 6 bases to trimming and J lost 7 bases; unmatched junction nucleotides: 6. The CDR3 has 15 residues. CDR3 DNA sequence: TGTGCCAGCAGGGAACTAGCGGGAGGGGGTAATGAGCAGTTCTTC. It yields the protein CASRELAGGGNEQFF.

The chain has TRBV19 and TRBJ1-1, with D perhaps TRBD1 (6 bases). Trimming pared 5 bases from V and 4 bases from J, leaving 17 bases between. The CDR3 has 15 residues. The germline V gene has CDR1 LNHDA and CDR2 SQIVND (reference sequence). CDR3 nucleotide sequence: TGTGCCAGTAGTGCTTACAGGGAGGGGGTCACTGAAGCTTTCTTT. It translates to CASSAYREGVTEAFF.

The chain links TRBV5-1 to TRBJ2-2, with a possible D match to TRBD2 (6 bases). The CDR3 is 14 amino acids. Germline V gives CDR1 SGHRS, CDR2 YFSETQ. Deletions cut 4 bases from V and 3 bases from J, with 10 bases between. CDR3 residues: CASSEGLYTGELFF. The CDR3 DNA reads TGCGCCAGCAGCGAGGGACTCTACACCGGGGAGCTGTTTTTT.

This clone came up a few times. V is TRBV10-3 and J is TRBJ1-5; 7 bases are a match to TRBD1. J lost 5 bases, V lost 10 bases, and 11 bases had no gene match. In germline, CDR1 is ENHRY, CDR2 SYGVKD. This CDR3 region has 14 residues. The CDR3 DNA sequence: TGTGCCACCCAGGACAGGACTGCGGATCAGCCCCAGCATTTT. Amino acid sequence: CATQDRTADQPQHF.

This CDR3 is CASSPGGAEQYF. The CDR3, as DNA: TGTGCCAGCTCACCGGGGGGGGCCGAGCAGTACTTC. The V and J genes are TRBV18 and TRBJ2-7; D perhaps matches TRBD2 (7 bases). Trimming removed 3 bases at V and 6 bases at J, with 9 bases between. The CDR3 consists of 12 residues. CDR1 is KGHSH, CDR2 LQKENI, per germline.

The chain uses TRBV7-9 and TRBJ2-3; TRBD2 aligns across 7 bases. The germline V gene encodes CDR1 SEHNR and CDR2 FQNEAQ (reference sequence). The trim removed 1 base at V and 4 bases at J, leaving 5 bases unmatched. The CDR3 contains 15 residues. CDR3 coding DNA: TGTGCCAGCAGCTTAGGGGCGGGAGTTGCAGATACGCAGTATTTT. Amino acids: CASSLGAGVADTQYF.

The J gene is TRBJ2-1, the V gene TRBV4-2; weak D call: TRBD1 (5 bases). Germline assignment: CDR1 LGHNA and CDR2 YNFKEQ. The V end lost 2 bases, the J end lost 8 bases, and 7 bases lay between the germline ends. The CDR3 spans 12 residues. The CDR3 sequence: CASSQQGYEQFF. The CDR3 DNA is TGTGCCAGCAGCCAACAGGGATATGAGCAGTTCTTC.